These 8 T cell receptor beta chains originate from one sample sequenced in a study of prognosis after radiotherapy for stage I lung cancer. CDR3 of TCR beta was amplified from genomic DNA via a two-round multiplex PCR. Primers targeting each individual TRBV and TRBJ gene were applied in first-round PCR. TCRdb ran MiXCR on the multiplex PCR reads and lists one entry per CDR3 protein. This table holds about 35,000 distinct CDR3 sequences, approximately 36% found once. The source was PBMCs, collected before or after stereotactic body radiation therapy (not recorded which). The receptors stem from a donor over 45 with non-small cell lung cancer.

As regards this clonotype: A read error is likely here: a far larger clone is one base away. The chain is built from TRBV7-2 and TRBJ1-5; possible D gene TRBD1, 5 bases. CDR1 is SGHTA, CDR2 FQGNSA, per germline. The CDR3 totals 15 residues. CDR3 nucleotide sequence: TGTGCCATCAGCCATAAGGAGGGGAGTCCTCAGCCCCAGCATTTT. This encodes CAISHKEGSPQPQHF.

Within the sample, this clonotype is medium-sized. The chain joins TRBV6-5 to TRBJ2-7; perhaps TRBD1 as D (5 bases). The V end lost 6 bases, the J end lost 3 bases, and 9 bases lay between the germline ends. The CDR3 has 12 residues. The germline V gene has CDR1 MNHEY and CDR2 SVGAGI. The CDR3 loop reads CASRYDSYEQYF. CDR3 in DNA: TGTGCCAGCAGATACGACAGCTACGAGCAGTACTTC.

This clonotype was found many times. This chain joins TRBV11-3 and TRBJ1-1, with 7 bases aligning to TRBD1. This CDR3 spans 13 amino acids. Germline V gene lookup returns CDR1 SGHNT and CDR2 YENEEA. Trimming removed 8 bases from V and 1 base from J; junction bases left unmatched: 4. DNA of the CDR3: TGTGCCAGCCGCGGGACAGAGAACACTGAAGCTTTCTTT. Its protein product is CASRGTENTEAFF.

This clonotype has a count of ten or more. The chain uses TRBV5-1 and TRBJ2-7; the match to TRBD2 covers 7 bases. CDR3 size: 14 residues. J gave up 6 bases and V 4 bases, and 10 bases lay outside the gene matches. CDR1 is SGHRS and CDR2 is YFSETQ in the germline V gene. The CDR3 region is CASSLGLDLFEQYF. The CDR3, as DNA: TGCGCCAGCAGCCTAGGACTAGATTTGTTCGAGCAGTACTTC.

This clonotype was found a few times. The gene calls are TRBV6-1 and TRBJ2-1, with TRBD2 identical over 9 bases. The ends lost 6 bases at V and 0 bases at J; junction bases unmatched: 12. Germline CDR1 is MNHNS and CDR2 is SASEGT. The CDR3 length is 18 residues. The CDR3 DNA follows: TGTGCCAGCAGGCTAGCGGGAACAAACCCGAGCTCCTACAATGAGCAGTTCTTC. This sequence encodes CASRLAGTNPSSYNEQFF.

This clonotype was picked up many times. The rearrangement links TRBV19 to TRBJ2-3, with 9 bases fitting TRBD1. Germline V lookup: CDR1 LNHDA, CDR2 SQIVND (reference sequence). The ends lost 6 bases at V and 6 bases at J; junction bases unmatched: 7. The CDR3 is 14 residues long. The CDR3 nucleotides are TGTGCCAGTAGACCGGACAGGGGAAGGGATACGCAGTATTTT. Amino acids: CASRPDRGRDTQYF.

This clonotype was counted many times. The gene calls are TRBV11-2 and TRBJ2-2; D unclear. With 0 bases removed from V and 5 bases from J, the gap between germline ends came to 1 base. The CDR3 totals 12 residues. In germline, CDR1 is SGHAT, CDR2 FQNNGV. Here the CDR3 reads CASSLETGELFF. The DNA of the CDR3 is TGTGCCAGCAGCTTAGAAACCGGGGAGCTGTTTTTT.

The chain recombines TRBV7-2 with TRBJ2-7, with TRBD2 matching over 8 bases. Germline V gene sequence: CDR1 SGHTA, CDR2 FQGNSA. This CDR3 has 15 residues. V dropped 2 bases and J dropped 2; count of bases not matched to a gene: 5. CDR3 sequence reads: CASSLWLAGTYEQYF. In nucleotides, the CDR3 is TGTGCCAGCAGCTTATGGCTAGCGGGTACCTACGAGCAGTACTTC.